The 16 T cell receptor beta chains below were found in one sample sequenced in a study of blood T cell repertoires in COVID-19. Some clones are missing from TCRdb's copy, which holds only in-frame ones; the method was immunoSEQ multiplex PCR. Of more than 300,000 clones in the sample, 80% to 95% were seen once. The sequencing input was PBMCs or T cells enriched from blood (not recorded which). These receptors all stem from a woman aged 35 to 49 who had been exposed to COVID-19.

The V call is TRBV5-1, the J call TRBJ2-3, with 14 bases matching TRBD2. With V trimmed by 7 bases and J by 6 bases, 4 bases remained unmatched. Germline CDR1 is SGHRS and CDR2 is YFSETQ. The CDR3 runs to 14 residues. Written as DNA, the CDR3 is TGCGCCAGCTCTTGGACTAGCGGGGGGGATACGCAGTATTTT. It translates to CASSWTSGGDTQYF.

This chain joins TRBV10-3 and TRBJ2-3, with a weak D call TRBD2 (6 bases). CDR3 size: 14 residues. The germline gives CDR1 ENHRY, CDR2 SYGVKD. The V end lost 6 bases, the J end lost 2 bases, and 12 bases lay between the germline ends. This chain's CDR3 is CAISYGGHTDTQYF. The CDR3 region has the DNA TGTGCCATCAGCTACGGGGGTCACACAGATACGCAGTATTTT.

The CDR3 region has the DNA TGTGCCAGCACCATCAGGGTGGCCCTAGCGGAGACCCAGTACTTC. Encoded protein: CASTIRVALAETQYF. V usage is TRBV2 and J usage is TRBJ2-5, with D perhaps TRBD2 (6 bases). The CDR3 has 15 amino acids. CDR1 and CDR2 (germline): SNHLY, FYNNEI. Trimming left V 7 bases short and J 5 bases short, with 20 bases between.

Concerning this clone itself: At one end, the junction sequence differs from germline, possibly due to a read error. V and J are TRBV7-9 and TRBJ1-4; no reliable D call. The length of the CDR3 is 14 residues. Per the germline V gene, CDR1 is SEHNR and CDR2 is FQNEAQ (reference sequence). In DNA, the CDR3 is TGTGCCAGCAGCCTAGCGAGCCTTAATGAAAAACTGTTTTTT. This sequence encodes CASSLASLNEKLFF.

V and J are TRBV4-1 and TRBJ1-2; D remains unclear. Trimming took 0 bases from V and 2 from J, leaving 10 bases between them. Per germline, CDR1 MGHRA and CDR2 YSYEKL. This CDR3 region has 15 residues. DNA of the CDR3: TGCGCCAGCAGCCAAGAACAAACAGTAAACTATGGCTACACCTTC. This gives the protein CASSQEQTVNYGYTF.

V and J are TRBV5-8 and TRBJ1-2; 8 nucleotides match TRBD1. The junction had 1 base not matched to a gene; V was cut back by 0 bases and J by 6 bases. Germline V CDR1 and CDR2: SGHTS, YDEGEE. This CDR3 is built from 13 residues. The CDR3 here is CASSLDRGDGYTF. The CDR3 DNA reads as TGTGCCAGCAGCTTGGACAGGGGGGATGGCTACACCTTC.

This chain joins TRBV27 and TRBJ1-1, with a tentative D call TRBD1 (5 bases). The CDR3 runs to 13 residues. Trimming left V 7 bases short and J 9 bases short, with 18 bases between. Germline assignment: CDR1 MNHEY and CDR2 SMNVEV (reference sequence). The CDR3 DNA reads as TGTGCCAGCAAGGAAGGCGGGGGTCTTAAAGCTTTCTTT. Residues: CASKEGGGLKAFF.

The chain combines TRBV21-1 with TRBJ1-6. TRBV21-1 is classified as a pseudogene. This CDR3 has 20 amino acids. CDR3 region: CASPKGQRCFASSYNSPLHF. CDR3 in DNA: TGTGCCAGCCCCAAAGGTCAACGGTGCTTCGCGAGCTCCTATAATTCACCCCTCCACTTT.

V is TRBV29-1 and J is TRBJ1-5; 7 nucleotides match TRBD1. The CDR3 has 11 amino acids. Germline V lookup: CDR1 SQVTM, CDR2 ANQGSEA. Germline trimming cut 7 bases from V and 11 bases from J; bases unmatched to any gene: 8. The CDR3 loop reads CSAKTGSTQHF. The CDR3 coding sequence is TGCAGCGCTAAGACAGGGTCGACCCAGCATTTT.

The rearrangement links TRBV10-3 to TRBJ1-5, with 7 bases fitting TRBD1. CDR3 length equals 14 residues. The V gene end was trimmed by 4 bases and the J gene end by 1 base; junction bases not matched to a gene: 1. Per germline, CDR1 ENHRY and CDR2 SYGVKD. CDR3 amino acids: CAISGTGSNQPQHF. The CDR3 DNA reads TGTGCCATCAGTGGGACAGGCAGCAATCAGCCCCAGCATTTT.

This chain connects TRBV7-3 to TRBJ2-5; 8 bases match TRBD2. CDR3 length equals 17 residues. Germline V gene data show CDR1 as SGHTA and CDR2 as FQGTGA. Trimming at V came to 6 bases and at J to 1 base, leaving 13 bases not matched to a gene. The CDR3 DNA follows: TGTGCCAGCAGGGAAGAGGGGAGCGGGGGTTCCCAAGAGACCCAGTACTTC. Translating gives CASREEGSGGSQETQYF.

The CDR3 bases are TGCGCCAGCAGCTTGGCGGGGGGGCAGAACACTGAAGCTTTCTTT. This sequence encodes CASSLAGGQNTEAFF. The chain is built from TRBV5-1 and TRBJ1-1; a weak D match, TRBD1 (6 bases). Germline V gene sequence: CDR1 SGHRS, CDR2 YFSETQ. The CDR3 is 15 amino acids. With 0 bases removed from V and 1 base from J, the gap between germline ends came to 10 bases.

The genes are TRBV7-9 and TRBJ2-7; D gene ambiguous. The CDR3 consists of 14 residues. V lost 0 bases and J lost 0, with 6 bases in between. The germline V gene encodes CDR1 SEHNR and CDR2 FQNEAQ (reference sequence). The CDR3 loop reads CASSLASGSYEQYF. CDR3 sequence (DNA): TGTGCCAGCAGCTTAGCGTCGGGCTCCTACGAGCAGTACTTC.

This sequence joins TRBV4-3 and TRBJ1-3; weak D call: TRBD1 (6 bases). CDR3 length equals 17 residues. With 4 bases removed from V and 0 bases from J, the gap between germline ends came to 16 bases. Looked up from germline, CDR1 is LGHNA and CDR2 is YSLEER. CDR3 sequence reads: CASSRGPMGPSGNTIYF. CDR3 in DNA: TGCGCCAGCAGCCGGGGGCCCATGGGCCCCTCTGGAAACACCATATATTTT.

The CDR3 nucleotides are TGTGCCAGCAGTCAACAACCGGACTGGCAAGAAGCTTTCTTT. It encodes CASSQQPDWQEAFF. This chain connects TRBV2 to TRBJ1-1; the D is unclear. CDR1 SNHLY and CDR2 FYNNEI come from the germline V gene. V was shortened by 5 bases and J by 8 bases, with 18 bases between the two germline ends. The CDR3 loop spans 14 amino acids.

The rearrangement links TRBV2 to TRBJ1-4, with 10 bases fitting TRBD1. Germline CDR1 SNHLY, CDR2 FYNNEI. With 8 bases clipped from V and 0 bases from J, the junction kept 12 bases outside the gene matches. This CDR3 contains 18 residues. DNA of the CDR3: TGTGCCAGCCGATTCGGGGGACAGGGGATAACAACTAATGAAAAACTGTTTTTT. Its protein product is CASRFGGQGITTNEKLFF.